This passage covers 27 T cell receptor beta chains from one sample sequenced in a study of control samples from healthy donors and cancer patients. Sequenced by immunoSEQ multiplex PCR; TCRdb stores in-frame clones only, minus some. The sample shows about 120,000 clones, about 88% of them seen only once. Material for sequencing was blood. The receptors derive from a man between 18 and 29 years old in good health.

V gene TRBV28 combines with J gene TRBJ1-2, with a possible D match to TRBD1 (6 bases). This CDR3 comprises 19 residues. CDR1 MDHEN and CDR2 SYDVKM come from the germline V gene. V was clipped by 4 bases and J by 0 bases, with 24 bases between them. CDR3 region: CASSSPNTGRGVSNYGYTF. The CDR3 DNA sequence: TGTGCCAGCAGTTCCCCTAATACAGGGAGGGGGGTATCTAACTATGGCTACACCTTC.

The V gene is TRBV12-3 or TRBV12-4, the J gene TRBJ2-1; D may be TRBD2 (5 bases). This CDR3 contains 12 residues. With 1 base removed from V and 7 bases from J, the gap between germline ends came to 5 bases. For the CDR3, the DNA is TGTGCCAGCAGTTTAGGACTAAATGAGCAGTTCTTC. The encoded protein is CASSLGLNEQFF.

The V call is TRBV18, the J call TRBJ1-1; D gene unclear. The CDR3 is made up of 15 amino acids. Trimming took 6 bases from V and 0 from J, leaving 14 bases between them. The germline CDR1 and CDR2 sequences are KGHSH and LQKENI. CDR3 in amino acids: CASSPGPLMNTEAFF. CDR3 in DNA: TGTGCCAGCTCCCCAGGACCGTTGATGAACACTGAAGCTTTCTTT.

The V call is TRBV28, the J call TRBJ2-1; 14 nucleotides align to TRBD2. V was clipped by 4 bases and J by 7 bases; unmatched bases: 9. The CDR3 has 17 residues. Germline values: CDR1 MDHEN, CDR2 SYDVKM. The CDR3 loop is CASSSPGTSGSMNEQFF. For the CDR3, the DNA is TGTGCCAGCAGTTCACCCGGGACTAGCGGGAGCATGAATGAGCAGTTCTTC.

This chain uses TRBV5-8 with TRBJ2-7; TRBD1 agrees at 8 bases. Germline CDR1 is SGHTS and CDR2 is YDEGEE. The junction had 4 bases not matched to a gene; V was cut back by 2 bases and J by 0 bases. CDR3 length: 15 residues. CDR3 residues: CASSLRTGISYEQYF. The DNA for the CDR3 is TGTGCCAGCAGCTTACGGACAGGGATCTCCTACGAGCAGTACTTC.

The chain uses TRBV20-1 and TRBJ2-2, with TRBD2 matching over 9 bases. CDR1 is DFQATT, CDR2 SNEGSKA, per germline (reference sequence). Trimming took 3 bases from V and 3 from J; bases not matched to a gene: 5. CDR3 length equals 15 residues. The CDR3 region has the DNA TGCAGTGCTAGTCTTAGCGGGAGTGACACCGGGGAGCTGTTTTTT. Protein: CSASLSGSDTGELFF.

The V call is TRBV20-1, the J call TRBJ2-2; 11 bases agree with TRBD2. CDR3 size: 15 residues. J lost 7 bases, V lost 3 bases, and 7 bases had no gene match. CDR1 and CDR2 (germline): DFQATT, SNEGSKA (reference sequence). This chain's CDR3 is CSASKTSGKVGELFF. The CDR3 DNA is TGCAGTGCTAGTAAGACTAGCGGGAAGGTCGGGGAGCTGTTTTTT.

In this sample, this clone turned up a few times. This chain links TRBV18 with TRBJ1-6; maybe TRBD1 (5 bases). CDR1 is KGHSH and CDR2 is LQKENI in the germline V gene. The V end lost 2 bases, the J end lost 0 bases, and 14 bases lay between the germline ends. The CDR3 spans 18 residues. CDR3 residues: CASSPTPTGSSYNSPLHF. CDR3 nucleotide sequence: TGTGCCAGCTCACCAACCCCAACAGGAAGCTCCTATAATTCACCCCTCCACTTT.

This sequence joins TRBV9 and TRBJ2-2; 7 bases match TRBD2. CDR3 length equals 17 residues. Germline V gene lookup returns CDR1 SGDLS and CDR2 YYNGEE. V gave up 4 bases and J gave up 0 bases; unmatched junction bases: 9. CDR3 residues: CASSSISGSSNTGELFF. In DNA form, the CDR3 reads TGTGCCAGCAGCTCTATTAGCGGGTCCTCGAACACCGGGGAGCTGTTTTTT.

The V call is TRBV15, the J call TRBJ2-1; possibly TRBD2 for D (6 bases). Trimming removed 0 bases at V and 1 base at J, with 16 bases between. The CDR3 extends over 18 amino acids. Germline CDR1 and CDR2: LNHNV and YYDKDF (reference sequence). Here the CDR3 DNA reads TGTGCCACCAGCAGAGAGAGCGGCCAGCGGGCGTCCTACAATGAGCAGTTCTTC. This translates into CATSRESGQRASYNEQFF.

The count of this clone is one. V and J are TRBV19 and TRBJ2-3, with D unclear. CDR3 size: 15 residues. CDR1 LNHDA and CDR2 SQIVND come from the germline V gene (reference sequence). Trimming cost V 10 bases and J 0 bases, with 17 bases left between them. The CDR3, as DNA: TGTGCCACTAGAGACTTCTCCCTAAGCACAGATACGCAGTATTTT. Amino acids: CATRDFSLSTDTQYF.

This rearrangement joins TRBV7-6 to TRBJ1-1; TRBD1 might be the D (5 bases). CDR1 is SGHVS, CDR2 FNYEAQ, per germline. This CDR3 has 14 residues. Trimming removed 5 bases from V and 4 bases from J, with 14 bases in between. CDR3 DNA sequence: TGTGCCAGCAGCCCGGGGACGGTAGCCACTGAAGCTTTCTTT. Translated, it gives CASSPGTVATEAFF.

The chain combines TRBV11-2 with TRBJ2-3; D is ambiguous. V was cut by 0 bases and J by 4 bases, with 8 bases left in between. The CDR3 totals 14 residues. Germline lookup yields CDR1 SGHAT and CDR2 FQNNGV. The CDR3 nucleotides read TGTGCCAGCAGCTTAGAGAGGACCTCAGATACGCAGTATTTT. Amino acids: CASSLERTSDTQYF.

This sequence joins TRBV16 and TRBJ1-5; D gene unclear. Germline CDR1 reads KGHSY; CDR2 reads FQNENV. The CDR3 has 14 residues. Trimming cost V 4 bases and J 2 bases, with 9 bases left between them. CDR3 nucleotides: TGTGCCAGCAGCCTACTGCTGGGCAATCAGCCCCAGCATTTT. Translating gives CASSLLLGNQPQHF.

The V and J genes are TRBV5-6 and TRBJ1-1, with D maybe TRBD1 (6 bases). Between the trimmed V and J ends, which lost 4 bases and 5 bases, there was a span of 21 bases. Germline CDR1 reads SGHDT; CDR2 reads YYEEEE. The CDR3 spans 16 residues. CDR3 residues: CASSPTTGRGGTEAFF. CDR3 DNA: TGTGCCAGCAGCCCGACCACCGGCAGGGGAGGGACTGAAGCTTTCTTT.

This clone has only a few counts. The V and J genes are TRBV29-1 and TRBJ2-1; D is possibly TRBD1 or TRBD2 (6 bases each). CDR3 length: 15 residues. CDR1 and CDR2 (germline): SQVTM, ANQGSEA. V gave up 2 bases and J gave up 5 bases, with 16 bases separating them. CDR3 DNA: TGCAGCGTTGAAACCCGACGGGGGCCCCACAATGAGCAGTTCTTC. It translates to CSVETRRGPHNEQFF.

The gene calls are TRBV24-1 and TRBJ2-2, with 8 bases identical to TRBD1. This CDR3 is built from 14 residues. The germline V gene has CDR1 KGHDR and CDR2 SFDVKD. The junction had 3 bases not matched to a gene; V was cut back by 9 bases and J by 1 base. The CDR3 loop reads CATRGTGNTGELFF. In DNA form, the CDR3 reads TGTGCCACCCGAGGGACAGGGAACACCGGGGAGCTGTTTTTT.

CDR3 loop: CASSPSGTGLGNTIYF. CDR3 nucleotide sequence: TGTGCCAGCAGCCCCTCGGGGACAGGGCTGGGAAACACCATATATTTT. The genes are TRBV7-3 and TRBJ1-3, with 9 bases fitting TRBD1. The CDR3 sequence is 16 residues long. V shed 5 bases, J shed 4 bases, and the junction held 9 bases outside the gene matches. CDR1 is SGHTA and CDR2 is FQGTGA in the germline V gene.

J is TRBJ1-2 and V is TRBV11-1, with 7 bases aligning to TRBD1. Unmatched junction bases numbered 7, after V lost 2 bases and J lost 4 bases. Germline V lookup: CDR1 SGHAT, CDR2 FQDESV (reference sequence). This CDR3 spans 15 amino acids. CDR3 sequence reads: CASSLNQNRGYGYTF. CDR3 coding DNA: TGTGCCAGCAGCTTAAACCAAAACAGGGGCTATGGCTACACCTTC.

CDR3 coding DNA: TGTGCCAGCAGTGGGGGACTAGCGCCAAGCAATGAGCAGTTCTTC. Protein sequence: CASSGGLAPSNEQFF. The V gene is TRBV6-2 or TRBV6-3, the J gene TRBJ2-1, with 10 nucleotides matching TRBD2. This CDR3 is 15 amino acids long. J was trimmed by 6 bases and V by 5 bases; bases with no gene match: 7. CDR1 is MNHEY and CDR2 is SVGEGT in the germline V gene.

The gene calls are TRBV5-1 and TRBJ2-7; TRBD1 aligns across 11 bases. J lost 7 bases, V lost 3 bases, and 3 bases had no gene match. The CDR3 is 13 residues long. Germline lookup yields CDR1 SGHRS and CDR2 YFSETQ. This CDR3 is CASSWDRGFEQYF. Written as DNA, the CDR3 is TGCGCCAGCAGCTGGGACAGGGGGTTTGAGCAGTACTTC.

The chain has TRBV28 and TRBJ1-2; tentative D call: TRBD1 (6 bases). The CDR3 runs to 14 residues. V shed 7 bases and J shed 3 bases, with 15 bases lying between them. CDR1 and CDR2 (germline): MDHEN, SYDVKM. In nucleotides, the CDR3 is TGTGCCAGCATTCGGGGGGGGCGCGACTATGGCTACACCTTC. This sequence encodes CASIRGGRDYGYTF.

V and J are TRBV27 and TRBJ1-2; the D is unclear. CDR3 length equals 14 residues. The germline V gene encodes CDR1 MNHEY and CDR2 SMNVEV (reference sequence). V was pared by 5 bases and J by 0 bases, with 10 bases between. CDR3 coding DNA: TGTGCCAGCAGTCCCAGAGAGACTAACTATGGCTACACCTTC. Encoded protein: CASSPRETNYGYTF.

V usage is TRBV30 and J usage is TRBJ2-3, with D perhaps matching TRBD2 (5 bases). Trimming pared 1 base from V and 0 bases from J, leaving 14 bases between. The CDR3 totals 16 residues. Per the germline V gene, CDR1 is GTSNPN and CDR2 is SVGIG (reference sequence). CDR3 loop: CAWSGARESSTDTQYF. In DNA form, the CDR3 reads TGTGCCTGGAGTGGGGCTAGGGAGTCGAGCACAGATACGCAGTATTTT.

This rearrangement joins TRBV10-3 to TRBJ1-2, with D possibly TRBD1 on 6 matching bases. The CDR3 has 15 residues. Germline CDR1 and CDR2: ENHRY and SYGVKD. Trimming took 6 bases from V and 4 from J, leaving 18 bases between them. The CDR3 nucleotides read TGTGCCATCAGCGATTCATACAGGGTAGCCTATGGCTACACCTTC. As protein: CAISDSYRVAYGYTF.

The CDR3 DNA sequence: TGTGCCTGGAGTGGAACGTTTGGTGAAGCTTTCTTT. Translation: CAWSGTFGEAFF. The gene calls are TRBV30 and TRBJ1-1; D not certain. CDR1 is GTSNPN and CDR2 is SVGIG in the germline V gene (reference sequence). V lost 1 base and J 7 bases, leaving 10 bases between the germline ends. This CDR3 has 12 amino acids. Full variable domain (outside the CDR3, taken from reference TRBV30 and TRBJ1-1): SQTIHQWPATLVQPVGSPLSLECTVEGTSNPNLYWYRQAAGRGLQLLFYSVGIGQISSEVPQNLSASRPQDRQFILSSKKLLLSDSGFYLCAWSGTFGEAFFGQGTRLTVV.

In nucleotides, the CDR3 is TGCGCCAGCAGCCCCGGTGGGCCACAGCCCCAGCATTTT. Translation: CASSPGGPQPQHF. The rearrangement links TRBV5-1 to TRBJ1-5, with D unclear. V was clipped by 4 bases and J by 7 bases, with 12 bases between them. Germline values: CDR1 SGHRS, CDR2 YFSETQ. The CDR3 extends over 13 amino acids.